This T cell receptor beta chain originates from a study of shared clonotypes between healthy human individuals. Findings and limits, study-wide: Larger estimated richness was generally seen in naive subsets than in memory subsets.

The method was immunoSEQ multiplex PCR; TCRdb's version includes in-frame clones alone and lacks a portion of them. The table records around 2.5 million clones, approximately 94% of them present only once. Trimming pared 0 bases from V and 4 bases from J, leaving 8 bases between. The CDR3 sequence is 14 residues long. In germline, CDR1 is SGHTA, CDR2 FQGTGA. On this clone itself: Its antigen remains unidentified.

Specimen: naive CD4+ T cells from PBMCs. This sample's subset: CD45RA+ positively selected. The sequence came from a man in his late teens or twenties in good health. Some clones in this sample may be carry-over from other donors' samples. The chain employs TRBV7-3 and TRBJ2-3; tentative D call: TRBD2 (6 bases). The CDR3 bases are TGTGCCAGCAGCTTAACGAGGGAGGCAGATACGCAGTATTTT. Translating it yields CASSLTREADTQYF.